This TCR beta chain was documented in a study of T cells and Merkel cell carcinoma outcomes. Generated by immunoSEQ multiplex PCR, the TCRdb table keeps only in-frame clones and is missing some. The data show under 20,000 clones, 82% seen once. Overall study results and limits: Repertoire plus T-cell density reportedly predicted Merkel cell carcinoma outcomes.

On this clone: The target antigen is unknown.

Germline CDR1 is SGHRS and CDR2 is YFSETQ. The CDR3 length is 14 residues. V lost 2 bases, J lost 6 bases, and 11 bases lay in between. This receptor was identified in a human donor with Merkel cell carcinoma. This chain connects TRBV5-1 to TRBJ1-4; a possible D gene is TRBD1 (6 bases). Source material: tumor tissue from Merkel cell carcinoma. The CDR3 loop reads CASSFRRGDEKLFF. The CDR3 coding sequence is TGCGCCAGCAGCTTCAGGAGGGGGGATGAAAAACTGTTTTTT.